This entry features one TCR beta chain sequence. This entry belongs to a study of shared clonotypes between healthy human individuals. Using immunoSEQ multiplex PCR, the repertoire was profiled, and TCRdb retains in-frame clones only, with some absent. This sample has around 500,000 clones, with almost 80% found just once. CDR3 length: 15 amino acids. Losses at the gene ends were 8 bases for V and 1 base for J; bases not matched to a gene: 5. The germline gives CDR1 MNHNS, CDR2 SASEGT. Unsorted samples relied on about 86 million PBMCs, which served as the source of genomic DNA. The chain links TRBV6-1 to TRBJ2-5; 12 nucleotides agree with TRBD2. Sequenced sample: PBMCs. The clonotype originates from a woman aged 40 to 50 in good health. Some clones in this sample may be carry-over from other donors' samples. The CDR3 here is CASREGLAGQETQYF. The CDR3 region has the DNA TGTGCCAGCCGAGAGGGACTAGCGGGCCAAGAGACCCAGTACTTC.